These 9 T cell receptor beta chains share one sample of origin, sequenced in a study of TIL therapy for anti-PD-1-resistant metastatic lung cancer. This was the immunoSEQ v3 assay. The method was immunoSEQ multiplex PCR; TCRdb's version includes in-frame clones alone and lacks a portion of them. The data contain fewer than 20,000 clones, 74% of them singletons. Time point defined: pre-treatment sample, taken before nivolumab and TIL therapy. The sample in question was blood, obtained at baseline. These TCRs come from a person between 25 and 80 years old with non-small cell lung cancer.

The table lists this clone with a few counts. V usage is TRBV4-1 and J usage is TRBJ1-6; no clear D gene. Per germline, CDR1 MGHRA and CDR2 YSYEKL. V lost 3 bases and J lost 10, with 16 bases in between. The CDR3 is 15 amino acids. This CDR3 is CASSHPRGLRSPLHF. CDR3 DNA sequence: TGCGCCAGCAGCCACCCCCGAGGGTTAAGATCACCCCTCCACTTT.

CDR3 DNA: TGCGCCAGCAGCTTGGACACCAGCACAGATACGCAGTATTTT. Protein product: CASSLDTSTDTQYF. The chain has TRBV5-1 and TRBJ2-3; D ambiguous. Germline CDR1 SGHRS, CDR2 YFSETQ. This CDR3 has 14 amino acids. V was cut by 0 bases and J by 0 bases, with 5 bases left in between.

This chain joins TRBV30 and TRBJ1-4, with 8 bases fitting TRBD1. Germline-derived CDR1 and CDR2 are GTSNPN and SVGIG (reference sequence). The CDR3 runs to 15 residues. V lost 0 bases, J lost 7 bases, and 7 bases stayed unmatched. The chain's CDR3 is CAWSVLRGRGEKLFF. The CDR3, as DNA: TGTGCCTGGAGTGTACTCAGGGGGCGAGGTGAAAAACTGTTTTTT.

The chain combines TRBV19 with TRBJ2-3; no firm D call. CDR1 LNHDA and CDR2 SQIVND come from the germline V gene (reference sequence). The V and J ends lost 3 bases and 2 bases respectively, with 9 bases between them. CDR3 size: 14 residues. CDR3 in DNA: TGTGCCAGTAGTATTCCAGCTATCACAGATACGCAGTATTTT. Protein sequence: CASSIPAITDTQYF.

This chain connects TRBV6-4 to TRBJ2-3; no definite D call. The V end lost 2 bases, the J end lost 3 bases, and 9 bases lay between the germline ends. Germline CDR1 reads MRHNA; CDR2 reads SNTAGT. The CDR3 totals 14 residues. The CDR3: CASSDDTETDTQYF. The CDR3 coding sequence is TGTGCCAGCAGTGACGATACAGAGACAGATACGCAGTATTTT.

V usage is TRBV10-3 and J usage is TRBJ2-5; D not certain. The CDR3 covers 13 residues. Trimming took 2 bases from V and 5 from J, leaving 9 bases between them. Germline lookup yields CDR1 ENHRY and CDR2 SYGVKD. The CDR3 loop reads CAISEPRIETQYF. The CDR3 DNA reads TGTGCCATCAGTGAGCCGAGAATCGAGACCCAGTACTTC.

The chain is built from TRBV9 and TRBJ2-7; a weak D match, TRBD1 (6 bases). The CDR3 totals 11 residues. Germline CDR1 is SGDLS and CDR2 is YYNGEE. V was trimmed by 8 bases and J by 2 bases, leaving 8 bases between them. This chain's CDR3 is CASGQTYEQYF. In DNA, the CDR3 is TGTGCCAGTGGACAGACCTACGAGCAGTACTTC.

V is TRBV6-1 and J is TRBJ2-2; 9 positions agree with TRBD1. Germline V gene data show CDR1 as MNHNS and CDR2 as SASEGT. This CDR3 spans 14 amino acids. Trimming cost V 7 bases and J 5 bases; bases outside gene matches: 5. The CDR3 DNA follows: TGTGCCAGCACTCCGACAGGGGGAACCGGGGAGCTGTTTTTT. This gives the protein CASTPTGGTGELFF.

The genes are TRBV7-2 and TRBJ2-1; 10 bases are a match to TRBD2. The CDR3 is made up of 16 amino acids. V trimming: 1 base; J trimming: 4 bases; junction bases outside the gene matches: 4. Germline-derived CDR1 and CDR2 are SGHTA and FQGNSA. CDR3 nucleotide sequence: TGTGCCAGCAGCTTAGAGAGCGGGGGGGCATACAATGAGCAGTTCTTC. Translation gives CASSLESGGAYNEQFF.